This TCR beta chain derives from a study of blood T cell dynamics during melanoma immunotherapy. This clone came up once. Time point in this sample: pre-treatment baseline. CDR3 length: 12 amino acids. The V and J ends lost 5 bases and 6 bases respectively, with 10 bases between them. Germline-derived CDR1 and CDR2 are SEHNR and FQNEAQ (reference sequence). Repertoires were generated with immunoSEQ multiplex PCR, while TCRdb's copy carries only in-frame clones and drops some. The sample lists 9,000 to 10,000 clones, approximately 90% seen once, with 32% in the top ten. The sequences come from blood, collected from a patient treated with checkpoint blockade. This TCR was recovered from a human donor with melanoma. V is TRBV7-9 and J is TRBJ1-1, with a weak D call TRBD1 (5 bases). DNA for the CDR3: TGTGCCAGCAGCCGATTGGGGGCTGAAGCTTTCTTT. Protein: CASSRLGAEAFF.